Detailed here is one TCR beta chain. Its target is unknown. The donors were part of the validation cohort of fewer than 150 subjects. That cohort was separate from the first cohort, which comprised 666 subjects. This record belongs to a study of cytomegalovirus exposure and HLA in healthy donors. Looking at the study overall: The roughly 120 validation repertoires matched the approximately 700 first-cohort repertoires in platform, a later analysis reported.

The table came from immunoSEQ multiplex PCR; TCRdb's copy has only in-frame clones and leaves some out. The table has a few hundred thousand clones, over 80% seen once. Overall study findings and caveats: Cytomegalovirus-associated status was assigned to about 170 TCR beta chains. It was found in a later analysis that first-cohort TCR clusters tended to co-occur in the roughly 120 validation repertoires.

This CDR3 comprises 15 residues. Germline V gives CDR1 SGDLS, CDR2 YYNGEE. Deletions cut 4 bases from V and 0 bases from J, with 11 bases between. The sample comprised PBMCs. The receptor's source is a woman in her 30s in good health and CMV-seropositive. The chain recombines TRBV9 with TRBJ1-5; D is ambiguous. CDR3 sequence (DNA): TGTGCCAGCAGCCCCGCGGGCCGTAGCAATCAGCCCCAGCATTTT. Its translation: CASSPAGRSNQPQHF.